A single sample is the source of the 22 T cell receptor beta chains below, sequenced in a study of blood T cell repertoires in COVID-19. Clones were read by immunoSEQ multiplex PCR, and TCRdb kept only the in-frame ones, dropping some. The sample consists of around 250,000 clones, approximately 90% of them appearing once. What was sequenced was PBMCs or T cells enriched from blood (not recorded which). Receptors originate from a woman younger than 45 who had recovered from COVID-19.

This clone was counted once. The gene calls are TRBV19 and TRBJ1-5; D is undetermined. The V end was cut by 7 bases, the J end by 7 bases, with 14 bases between. Germline CDR1 LNHDA, CDR2 SQIVND (reference sequence). The CDR3 spans 13 residues. The CDR3 coding sequence is TGTGCCAGTAAAGGGCGGGAGGAACAGCCCCAGCATTTT. Translation: CASKGREEQPQHF.

The rearrangement uses TRBV6-5 and TRBJ2-1; D unresolved. CDR3 size: 15 residues. Germline lookup yields CDR1 MNHEY and CDR2 SVGAGI. V lost 2 bases and J lost 8, with 16 bases in between. Here the CDR3 reads CASSYGGPPLDEQFF. Written as DNA, the CDR3 is TGTGCCAGCAGTTACGGTGGGCCCCCCTTGGATGAGCAGTTCTTC.

The J gene is TRBJ1-1, the V gene TRBV29-1, with D tentatively TRBD1 (6 bases). The germline V gene has CDR1 SQVTM and CDR2 ANQGSEA. With 7 bases removed from V and 1 base from J, the gap between germline ends came to 13 bases. This CDR3 has 13 amino acids. The CDR3 region has the DNA TGCAGCGCCGTTCGGGGGGCGAACACTGAAGCTTTCTTT. Translation gives CSAVRGANTEAFF.

This sequence joins TRBV9 and TRBJ2-1; 12 nucleotides align to TRBD2. Germline values: CDR1 SGDLS, CDR2 YYNGEE. This CDR3 contains 15 residues. The V and J ends lost 4 bases and 4 bases, in that order; junction bases with no gene match: 3. The CDR3 region has the DNA TGTGCCAGCAGCATAACTAGCGGGGGGTACAATGAGCAGTTCTTC. It specifies CASSITSGGYNEQFF.

The chain recombines TRBV7-2 with TRBJ2-3, with TRBD2 matching 11 bases. Germline CDR1 SGHTA, CDR2 FQGNSA. This CDR3 contains 16 residues. Germline trimming cut 5 bases from V and 4 bases from J; bases unmatched to any gene: 8. DNA of the CDR3: TGTGCCAGCAGCGGAAGGACTAGCGGGTTTTCAGATACGCAGTATTTT. Protein sequence: CASSGRTSGFSDTQYF.

V and J are TRBV29-1 and TRBJ1-2; D is unclear. Germline V CDR1 and CDR2: SQVTM, ANQGSEA. V was cut by 6 bases and J by 4 bases, with 18 bases left in between. The CDR3 is made up of 14 amino acids. The CDR3 here is CSVNPTVVGYGYTF. The CDR3 DNA is TGCAGCGTAAACCCGACTGTTGTTGGCTATGGCTACACCTTC.

The chain joins TRBV28 to TRBJ1-5; D gene uncertain. Looked up from germline, CDR1 is MDHEN and CDR2 is SYDVKM. With 3 bases removed from V and 1 base from J, the gap between germline ends came to 10 bases. The CDR3 extends over 15 amino acids. The CDR3 here is CASSFLPGSNQPQHF. For the CDR3, the DNA is TGTGCCAGCAGTTTCCTTCCAGGAAGCAATCAGCCCCAGCATTTT.

The V gene is TRBV5-1, the J gene TRBJ2-3; TRBD2 matches at 8 bases. The germline CDR1 and CDR2 sequences are SGHRS and YFSETQ. The CDR3 covers 17 residues. The trim removed 2 bases at V and 0 bases at J, leaving 8 bases unmatched. CDR3 in DNA: TGCGCCAGCAGCTTTGCGGCGGGAGGACCCAGCACAGATACGCAGTATTTT. Translation gives CASSFAAGGPSTDTQYF.

J is TRBJ2-5 and V is TRBV18; 8 nucleotides line up with TRBD1. V lost 4 bases and J lost 4; bases outside the gene matches: 8. The CDR3 loop spans 15 amino acids. Germline loops: CDR1 KGHSH, CDR2 LQKENI. The CDR3 bases are TGTGCCAGCTCACTACATCAGGGGGCAGGAGAGACCCAGTACTTC. Translating gives CASSLHQGAGETQYF. Variable domain in full (rest from reference TRBV18 and TRBJ2-5): NAGVMQNPRHLVRRRGQEARLRCSPMKGHSHVYWYRQLPEEGLKFMVYLQKENIIDESGMPKERFSAEFPKEGPSILRIQQVVRGDSAAYFCASSLHQGAGETQYFGPGTRLLVL.

The chain couples TRBV7-9 to TRBJ1-4, with TRBD1 identical over 12 bases. Germline lookup yields CDR1 SEHNR and CDR2 FQNEAQ (reference sequence). The V segment lost 5 bases and the J segment 10 bases; nucleotides outside the gene matches: 8. The CDR3 is 15 residues long. The CDR3 is CASSPPGQGAGKLFF. In DNA, the CDR3 is TGTGCCAGCAGCCCACCGGGACAGGGGGCTGGAAAACTGTTTTTT.

DNA for the CDR3: TGTGCCAGCAGCTTGGGACTTCGACAGGACGGGCAGTACTTC. Translation gives CASSLGLRQDGQYF. V gene TRBV5-4 combines with J gene TRBJ2-7; tentatively, D is TRBD1 (6 bases). CDR1 is SGHNT and CDR2 is YYREEE in the germline V gene (reference sequence). Trimming removed 0 bases at V and 9 bases at J, with 16 bases between. The CDR3 has 14 amino acids.

V is TRBV7-9 and J is TRBJ2-7, with 12 bases that match TRBD1. Trimming removed 5 bases from V and 6 bases from J; junction bases left unmatched: 8. The CDR3 extends over 15 amino acids. Germline-derived CDR1 and CDR2 are SEHNR and FQNEAQ (reference sequence). DNA of the CDR3: TGTGCCAGCAGCCTAAAAGGGACAGGGGGCGTCGAGCAGTACTTC. This sequence encodes CASSLKGTGGVEQYF.

This chain uses TRBV4-1 with TRBJ1-1; D not certain. The V gene's germline CDR1 is MGHRA and CDR2 YSYEKL. This CDR3 is 15 amino acids long. V was shortened by 1 base and J by 2 bases, with 11 bases between the two germline ends. The CDR3 sequence is CASSQGPTPNTEAFF. CDR3 bases: TGCGCCAGCAGCCAAGGTCCGACACCCAACACTGAAGCTTTCTTT.

The rearrangement uses TRBV6-5 and TRBJ2-1; the D gene is possibly TRBD2 (6 bases). The V end lost 0 bases, the J end lost 2 bases, and 11 bases lay between the germline ends. The CDR3 length is 16 residues. Germline V gene data show CDR1 as MNHEY and CDR2 as SVGAGI. In DNA form, the CDR3 reads TGTGCCAGCAGTTACTCTGACGGGAGTCCCTACAATGAGCAGTTCTTC. It specifies CASSYSDGSPYNEQFF.

The V call is TRBV30, the J call TRBJ1-2; no clear D. This CDR3 comprises 12 residues. Trimming removed 4 bases from V and 8 bases from J, with 14 bases in between. Germline CDR1 reads GTSNPN; CDR2 reads SVGIG (reference sequence). CDR3 sequence reads: CAWIETPWGYTF. The CDR3 DNA is TGTGCCTGGATAGAGACTCCGTGGGGCTACACCTTC.

This chain links TRBV16 with TRBJ2-1; D is perhaps TRBD2 (6 bases). Trimming cost V 0 bases and J 2 bases, with 14 bases left between them. The CDR3 covers 17 residues. CDR1 and CDR2 (germline): KGHSY, FQNENV. Here the CDR3 reads CASSQSLVSGAYNEQFF. The DNA for the CDR3 is TGTGCCAGCAGCCAATCGTTAGTTAGCGGAGCCTACAATGAGCAGTTCTTC.

The chain couples TRBV5-1 to TRBJ2-7; D not certain. Trimming left V 0 bases short and J 3 bases short, with 10 bases between. CDR1 is SGHRS, CDR2 YFSETQ, per germline. This CDR3 has 14 residues. CDR3 nucleotides: TGCGCCAGCAGCTTGGTGGGCATAGACTACGAGCAGTACTTC. It codes for CASSLVGIDYEQYF. Full variable domain (outside the CDR3, taken from reference TRBV5-1 and TRBJ2-7): KAGVTQTPRYLIKTRGQQVTLSCSPISGHRSVSWYQQTPGQGLQFLFEYFSETQRNKGNFPGRFSGRQFSNSRSEMNVSTLELGDSALYLCASSLVGIDYEQYFGPGTRLTVT.

The chain combines TRBV1 with TRBJ2-1; the D segment call TRBD2 is taken from the table without a DNA check. TRBV1 is annotated as a pseudogene. The CDR3 runs to 20 residues. The CDR3 loop is CTSSQEGLAGGWRRYNEQFF. CDR3 in DNA: TGCACCAGCAGCCAAGAGGGACTAGCGGGAGGGTGGCGACGGTACAATGAGCAGTTCTTC.

The gene calls are TRBV11-2 and TRBJ2-7; 9 bases match TRBD2. This CDR3 region has 16 residues. Germline CDR1 SGHAT, CDR2 FQNNGV. V dropped 5 bases and J dropped 3; count of bases not matched to a gene: 11. Here the CDR3 reads CASSRNSGGAHYEQYF. In DNA form, the CDR3 reads TGTGCCAGCAGCCGAAATAGCGGGGGAGCTCACTACGAGCAGTACTTC.

The chain couples TRBV18 to TRBJ2-2; 7 nucleotides line up with TRBD1. The CDR3 runs 15 residues. Per germline, CDR1 KGHSH and CDR2 LQKENI. V lost 3 bases to trimming and J lost 5 bases; unmatched junction nucleotides: 6. Here the CDR3 DNA reads TGTGCCAGCTCACCTAACGAGGGGGCAACCGGGGAGCTGTTTTTT. Its translation: CASSPNEGATGELFF. The full variable domain, in which reference TRBV18 and TRBJ2-2 provide the parts outside the CDR3, is NAGVMQNPRHLVRRRGQEARLRCSPMKGHSHVYWYRQLPEEGLKFMVYLQKENIIDESGMPKERFSAEFPKEGPSILRIQQVVRGDSAAYFCASSPNEGATGELFFGEGSRLTVL.

The chain is built from TRBV24-1 and TRBJ2-1; TRBD2 aligns across 7 bases. Germline trimming cut 7 bases from V and 6 bases from J; bases unmatched to any gene: 8. Per the germline V gene, CDR1 is KGHDR and CDR2 is SFDVKD. This CDR3 region has 14 residues. The CDR3 sequence is CATSEGRAGNEQFF. In DNA form, the CDR3 reads TGTGCCACCAGCGAAGGGAGGGCCGGCAATGAGCAGTTCTTC.

The chain has TRBV4-2 and TRBJ1-6; 8 nucleotides line up with TRBD1. The CDR3 has 16 amino acids. With V trimmed by 0 bases and J by 12 bases, 10 bases remained unmatched. Germline loops: CDR1 LGHNA, CDR2 YNFKEQ. This CDR3 reads CASSQEQGGVLLPLHF. The CDR3 coding sequence is TGTGCCAGCAGCCAAGAACAGGGGGGAGTACTTTTACCCCTCCACTTT.